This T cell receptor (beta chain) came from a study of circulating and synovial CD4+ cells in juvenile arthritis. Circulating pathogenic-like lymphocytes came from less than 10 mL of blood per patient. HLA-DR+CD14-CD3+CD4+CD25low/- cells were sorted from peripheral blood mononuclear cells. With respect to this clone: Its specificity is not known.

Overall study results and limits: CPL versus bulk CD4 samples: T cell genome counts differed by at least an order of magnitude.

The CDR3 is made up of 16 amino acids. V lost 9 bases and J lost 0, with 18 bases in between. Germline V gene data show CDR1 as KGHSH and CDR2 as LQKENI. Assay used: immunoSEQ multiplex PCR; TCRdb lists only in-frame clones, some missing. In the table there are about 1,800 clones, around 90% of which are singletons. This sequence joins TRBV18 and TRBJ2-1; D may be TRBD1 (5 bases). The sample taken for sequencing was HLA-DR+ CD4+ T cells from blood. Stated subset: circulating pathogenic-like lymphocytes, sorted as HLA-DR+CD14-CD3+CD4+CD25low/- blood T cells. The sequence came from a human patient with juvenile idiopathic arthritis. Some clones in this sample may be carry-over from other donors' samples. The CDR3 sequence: CASTQGRGSSYNEQFF. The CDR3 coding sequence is TGTGCCAGTACCCAGGGAAGAGGTAGCTCCTACAATGAGCAGTTCTTC.